Listed below are T cell receptor beta chains from one sample, sequenced in a study of human T cells and chemical hapten exposure. TCRdb passed the RACE reads through MiXCR, listing each CDR3 protein once. The table lists a few hundred thousand distinct CDR3 sequences, 7.5% to 9% of them singletons. The sample here was whole blood, taken in connection with sensitization to the hapten diphenylcyclopropenone (DPC). All receptors derive from a woman between 40 and 50 years old with alopecia areata. Some clones in this sample may be carry-over from other donors' samples. CDR3s include the opening cysteine and the closing phenylalanine or tryptophan. The D gene is left open where the match is weak. A row's size may be missing; if present it is once, few, many or a size class.

V: TRBV25-1; size: NA; J: TRBJ2-7; D: NA; DNA: TGTGCCAGCGCCCCCACCTTCCTCCCCTACGAGCAGTACTTC; CDR3: CASAPTFLPYEQYF
V: TRBV3-1; size: many; J: TRBJ2-1; D: NA; DNA: TGTGCCAGCAGCCAAGTGCCCGGCAATGAGCAGTTCTTC; CDR3: CASSQVPGNEQFF
V: TRBV2; size: once; J: TRBJ2-2; D: NA; DNA: TGTGCCAGCAGTCGGTCGGCGGCGAACACCGGGGAGCTGTTTTTT; CDR3: CASSRSAANTGELFF
V: TRBV28; size: NA; J: TRBJ2-2; D: TRBD2; DNA: TGTGCCAGCAGTTTTCCCAGCGGGAGGGCCACCGGGGAGCTGTTTTTT; CDR3: CASSFPSGRATGELFF
V: TRBV6-5; size: NA; J: TRBJ1-5; D: NA; DNA: TGTGCCAGCAGGAACCGGGCCGGTAATCAGCCCCAGCATTTT; CDR3: CASRNRAGNQPQHF
V: TRBV11-2; size: few; J: TRBJ2-2; D: TRBD2; DNA: TGTGCCAGCAGCTTAAGCGGGAGGCGGGGGGAGCTGTTTTTT; CDR3: CASSLSGRRGELFF
V: TRBV20-1; size: many; J: TRBJ2-1; D: NA; DNA: TGCAGTGCTGCCGCCACAGGGGCGGGGGGCCGATCCTACAATGAGCAGTTCTTC; CDR3: CSAAATGAGGRSYNEQFF
V: TRBV28; size: few; J: TRBJ1-6; D: NA; DNA: TGTGCCAGCAGTTTAATTGATAATTCACCCCTCCACTTT; CDR3: CASSLIDNSPLHF
V: TRBV12-3/TRBV12-4; size: many; J: TRBJ1-2; D: NA; DNA: TGTGCCAGCAGTTTCTCCTTAACAGGGACTTCCCTCTATGGCTACACCTTC; CDR3: CASSFSLTGTSLYGYTF
V: TRBV20-1; size: few; J: TRBJ2-3; D: NA; DNA: TGCAGTGCTAGATTTAGCACAGATACGCAGTATTTT; CDR3: CSARFSTDTQYF
V: TRBV10-3; size: NA; J: TRBJ2-5; D: NA; DNA: TGTGCCGCCGGTAAAGAGACCCAGTACTTC; CDR3: CAAGKETQYF
V: TRBV28; size: few; J: TRBJ2-7; D: TRBD2; DNA: TGTGCCAGCGGTATGACTAGCGGGAGTATGGGCGAGCAGTACTTC; CDR3: CASGMTSGSMGEQYF
V: TRBV7-3; size: few; J: TRBJ2-1; D: TRBD2; DNA: TGTGCCAGCAGGATTTCTAGCGGGGTCTACAATGAGCAGTTCTTC; CDR3: CASRISSGVYNEQFF
V: TRBV20-1; size: many; J: TRBJ2-1; D: TRBD2; DNA: TGCAGTGCCCGGAGGGCTAGCGGGACCGGGGATGAGCAGTTCTTC; CDR3: CSARRASGTGDEQFF
V: TRBV28; size: few; J: TRBJ2-1; D: NA; DNA: TGTGCCAGCAGTACGTACATCCGGGCATATCACAATGAGCAGTTCTTC; CDR3: CASSTYIRAYHNEQFF
V: TRBV2; size: many; J: TRBJ1-1; D: NA; DNA: TGTGCCAGCAGTGAAGAAAGGAACACTGAAGCTTTCTTT; CDR3: CASSEERNTEAFF
V: TRBV5-1; size: few; J: TRBJ2-7; D: TRBD1; DNA: TGCGCCAGCAGCTGGTCCCCCGGACAGGGGGCCTACGAGCAGTACTTC; CDR3: CASSWSPGQGAYEQYF
V: TRBV10-3; size: many; J: TRBJ1-1; D: NA; DNA: TGTGCCATCAGTGAGTCCCGAGAAAGGGAAGCTTTCTTT; CDR3: CAISESREREAFF
V: TRBV7-9; size: few; J: TRBJ2-2; D: TRBD1; DNA: TGTGCCAGCAGCTCGACAGGGGCTCTCACCGGGGAGCTGTTTTTT; CDR3: CASSSTGALTGELFF
V: TRBV7-3; size: few; J: TRBJ1-5; D: NA; DNA: TGTGCCAGCAGCCCCCCCATCCTCAGCGCGAGCAATCAGCCCCAGCATTTT; CDR3: CASSPPILSASNQPQHF
V: TRBV28; size: many; J: TRBJ1-1; D: NA; DNA: TGTGCCAGCAGTTTATGGCAGAGGAACACTGAAGCTTTCTTT; CDR3: CASSLWQRNTEAFF
V: TRBV6-2/TRBV6-3; size: few; J: TRBJ2-1; D: NA; DNA: TGTGCCAGCAGTTACGAAAAGCACAATGAGCAGTTCTTC; CDR3: CASSYEKHNEQFF
V: TRBV29-1; size: few; J: TRBJ2-1; D: NA; DNA: TGCAGCGCTACGGACGTCTCCTACAATGAGCAGTTCTTC; CDR3: CSATDVSYNEQFF
V: TRBV20-1; size: few; J: TRBJ2-1; D: TRBD1; DNA: TGCAGTGCCGCAAAGACAGGGAACGACCACAATGAGCAGTTCTTC; CDR3: CSAAKTGNDHNEQFF
V: TRBV6-2/TRBV6-3; size: many; J: TRBJ2-1; D: NA; DNA: TGTGCCAGCGGGCTAAGCTCCTACAATGAGCAGTTCTTC; CDR3: CASGLSSYNEQFF
V: TRBV4-1; size: few; J: TRBJ1-2; D: NA; DNA: TGCGCCAGCAGCCAAGAGTTGTCAGCCAAACGGGGCTACACCTTC; CDR3: CASSQELSAKRGYTF
V: TRBV29-1; size: many; J: TRBJ2-2; D: TRBD2; DNA: TGCAGCGTAACGGCGGGAGCAAATGTTGTGGCCGGGGAGCTGTTTTTT; CDR3: CSVTAGANVVAGELFF
V: TRBV20-1; size: few; J: TRBJ2-7; D: NA; DNA: TGCAGTGCTAGGACGGGACGGTACGAGCAGTACTTC; CDR3: CSARTGRYEQYF
V: TRBV28; size: many; J: TRBJ2-1; D: TRBD2; DNA: TGTGCCAGCAGTTTCACCGGGCGGGGGAACTCCTACAATGAGCAGTTCTTC; CDR3: CASSFTGRGNSYNEQFF
V: TRBV3-1; size: few; J: TRBJ2-7; D: NA; DNA: TGTGCCAGCAGCCAAGATAGGCGGGTGGAGCAGTACTTC; CDR3: CASSQDRRVEQYF
V: TRBV7-3; size: NA; J: TRBJ1-1; D: NA; DNA: TGTGCCAGCAGCAAACGCGGGGGTCGAAATACTGAAGCTTTCTTT; CDR3: CASSKRGGRNTEAFF
V: TRBV7-2; size: few; J: TRBJ2-4; D: NA; DNA: TGTGCCAGCAGCCTGGACGGCCCGGGAGCCATTCAGTACTTC; CDR3: CASSLDGPGAIQYF
V: TRBV28; size: few; J: TRBJ1-2; D: TRBD1; DNA: TGTGCCACGATCCGGGGACAGAGGAGCTATGGCTACACCTTC; CDR3: CATIRGQRSYGYTF
V: TRBV7-9; size: few; J: TRBJ1-3; D: NA; DNA: TGTGCCAGCAGCTTAGAACCACCCCCTTGGGGCTTT; CDR3: CASSLEPPPWGF
V: TRBV19; size: NA; J: TRBJ2-1; D: TRBD2; DNA: TGTGCCAGTAGCCTCCGGGGGAGGGACAATGAGCAGTTCTTC; CDR3: CASSLRGRDNEQFF
V: TRBV5-1; size: few; J: TRBJ2-5; D: TRBD2; DNA: TGCGCCAGCAGCATCGGACTAGCGGGAGGAGAGACCCAGTACTTC; CDR3: CASSIGLAGGETQYF
V: TRBV7-9; size: NA; J: TRBJ2-3; D: NA; DNA: TGTGCCAGCAGCTTGGGCGGGACTCATGGGGCAGATACGCAGTATTTT; CDR3: CASSLGGTHGADTQYF
V: TRBV7-2; size: many; J: TRBJ2-3; D: NA; DNA: TGTGCCAGCAGCTTAGTGTCCCGCACAGATACGCAGTATTTT; CDR3: CASSLVSRTDTQYF
V: TRBV28; size: few; J: TRBJ2-1; D: TRBD2; DNA: TGTGCCAGCAGCTCCCGACCCCCGGGACTAGCGGAGACTTACTTC; CDR3: CASSSRPPGLAETYF
V: TRBV5-1; size: few; J: TRBJ1-4; D: TRBD1; DNA: TGCGCCAGCAGCTTGGGGACAGGAGATAATGAAAAACTGTTTTTT; CDR3: CASSLGTGDNEKLFF
V: TRBV5-1; size: NA; J: TRBJ2-1; D: TRBD2; DNA: TGCGCCAGCAGCTTGCCACGACTAGCGGGTCTCACCTACAATGAGCAGTTCTTC; CDR3: CASSLPRLAGLTYNEQFF
V: TRBV5-1; size: few; J: TRBJ2-2; D: TRBD2; DNA: TGCGCCAGCAGCTTGGCCACTAGCGGGAAACCCACCGGGGAGCTGTTTTTT; CDR3: CASSLATSGKPTGELFF
V: TRBV5-1; size: NA; J: TRBJ2-7; D: NA; DNA: TGCGCCAGCAGCGGAGTAGGGACTGCCTACTACGAGCAGTACTTC; CDR3: CASSGVGTAYYEQYF
V: TRBV7-8; size: once; J: TRBJ2-2; D: TRBD2; DNA: TGTGCCAGCAGCTACCAGCAGGCTCTTTACGGGAGGCGGACCGGGGAGCTGTTTTTT; CDR3: CASSYQQALYGRRTGELFF
V: TRBV3-1; size: NA; J: TRBJ2-3; D: NA; DNA: TGTGCCAGCAGCCAGGGGCGGTCTAGCACAGATACGCAGTATTTT; CDR3: CASSQGRSSTDTQYF
V: TRBV5-1; size: few; J: TRBJ2-2; D: NA; DNA: TGCGCCAGCAGCTATGTAGCGGAAAACACCGGGGAGCTGTTTTTT; CDR3: CASSYVAENTGELFF
V: TRBV29-1; size: NA; J: TRBJ2-3; D: NA; DNA: TGCAGCGTTGCCGGGGACAACACAGATACGCAGTATTTT; CDR3: CSVAGDNTDTQYF
V: TRBV7-2; size: many; J: TRBJ2-7; D: NA; DNA: TGTGCCAGCAGCTTTGGCAGCGGGCCCTACGAGCAGTACTTC; CDR3: CASSFGSGPYEQYF
V: TRBV7-3; size: few; J: TRBJ2-1; D: NA; DNA: TGTGCCAGCAGCTTACGGGCGGTTACAAATGAGCAGTTCTTC; CDR3: CASSLRAVTNEQFF
V: TRBV11-2; size: NA; J: TRBJ2-1; D: NA; DNA: TGTGCCAGCAGCTTAGGAACCATAGGGGAGCAGTTCTTC; CDR3: CASSLGTIGEQFF
V: TRBV10-3; size: NA; J: TRBJ2-1; D: TRBD2; DNA: TGTGCCATCAGTCATAAAGGACTAGCGGACAATGAGCAGTTCTTC; CDR3: CAISHKGLADNEQFF
V: TRBV3-1; size: few; J: TRBJ2-7; D: NA; DNA: TGTGCCAGCAGCCAGCGGGAACAGGGAGGCGAGCAGTACTTC; CDR3: CASSQREQGGEQYF
V: TRBV20-1; size: few; J: TRBJ2-1; D: TRBD2; DNA: TGCAGTGAGAGGCCTGGTAGCGGGAGCGGTGAGCAGTTCTTC; CDR3: CSERPGSGSGEQFF
V: TRBV29-1; size: NA; J: TRBJ2-3; D: NA; DNA: TGCAGCGTCCAGGGCGGAGATATAGATACGCAGTATTTT; CDR3: CSVQGGDIDTQYF
V: TRBV20-1; size: many; J: TRBJ2-7; D: TRBD2; DNA: TGCAGTGCTTCCCCGGGACTAGCCCTCTACGAGCAGTACTTC; CDR3: CSASPGLALYEQYF
V: TRBV29-1; size: NA; J: TRBJ2-5; D: NA; DNA: TGCAGCTATGAGACTATCCCAGGGGTTCAAGAGACCCAGTACTTC; CDR3: CSYETIPGVQETQYF
V: TRBV12-3/TRBV12-4; size: few; J: TRBJ1-2; D: NA; DNA: TGTGCCAGCAGTGGGGTTCGGAGATATGGCTACACCTTC; CDR3: CASSGVRRYGYTF
V: TRBV7-2; size: NA; J: TRBJ2-3; D: NA; DNA: TGTGCCAGCAGCTTCATGACTAGCACAGATACGCAGTATTTT; CDR3: CASSFMTSTDTQYF
V: TRBV9; size: few; J: TRBJ2-3; D: NA; DNA: TGTGCCAGCAGCGTAGAAGGTGGTACGCAGTATTTT; CDR3: CASSVEGGTQYF